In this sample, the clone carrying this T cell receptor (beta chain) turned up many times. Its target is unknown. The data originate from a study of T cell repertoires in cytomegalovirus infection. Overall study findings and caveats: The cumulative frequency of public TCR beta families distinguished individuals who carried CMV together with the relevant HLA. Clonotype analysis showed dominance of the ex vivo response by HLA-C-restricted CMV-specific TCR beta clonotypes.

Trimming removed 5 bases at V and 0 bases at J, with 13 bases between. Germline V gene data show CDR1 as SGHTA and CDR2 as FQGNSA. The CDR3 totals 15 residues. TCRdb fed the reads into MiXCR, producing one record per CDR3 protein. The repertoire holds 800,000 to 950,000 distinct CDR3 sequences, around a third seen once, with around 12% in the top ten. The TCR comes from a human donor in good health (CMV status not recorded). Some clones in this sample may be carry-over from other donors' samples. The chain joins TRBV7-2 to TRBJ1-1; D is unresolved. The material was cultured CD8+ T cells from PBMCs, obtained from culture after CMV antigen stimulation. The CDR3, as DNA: TGTGCCAGCAGCCCCGGCCTGGGAATGAACACTGAAGCTTTCTTT. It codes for CASSPGLGMNTEAFF.